This TCR beta chain was sequenced for a study of blood T cell repertoires in COVID-19. Background on the study: Collection of acute and convalescent COVID-19 samples took place in the United States, Italy and Spain. Sources were T cells, B-cell-depleted T cells, or PBMCs; the material itself was cDNA or gDNA.

During active infection, Seattle patients enrolled and were then monitored through disease. Authors' analysis steps: Using reference gene primer amplification, nucleated cell counts were estimated. The method was immunoSEQ multiplex PCR; TCRdb's version includes in-frame clones alone and lacks a portion of them. The V and J calls and the clone size are those of that table, but D and trimming were determined from the DNA. This sample has around 330,000 clones, with roughly 88% found just once. V was pared by 8 bases and J by 13 bases, with 21 bases between. This CDR3 comprises 13 residues. Germline values: CDR1 SNHLY, CDR2 FYNNEI.

The source is a woman aged 25 to 39 with COVID-19, enrolled during active disease. The sequencing input was peripheral blood. V and J are TRBV2 and TRBJ2-1; tentative D call: TRBD2 (6 bases). CDR3 sequence: CASVKETGAEQFF. CDR3 coding DNA: TGTGCCAGCGTAAAAGAAACGGGAGCGGAACAGTTCTTC.